This entry features one TCR beta chain sequence. The sample belongs to a study of T cell changes during pregnancy in multiple sclerosis. Sequencing used immunoSEQ multiplex PCR; TCRdb keeps in-frame clones, though not all of them. The top ten hold 0.5% of the sample, which has around 50,000 clones, around 90% seen once. The CDR3 runs to 17 residues. In germline, CDR1 is LNHDA, CDR2 SQIVND (reference sequence). Trimming removed 3 bases from V and 0 bases from J; junction bases left unmatched: 7. The receptor's source is a female donor with multiple sclerosis, enrolled in a pregnancy study. V gene TRBV19 combines with J gene TRBJ2-4, with 8 nucleotides matching TRBD1. The sequencing here drew on CD4+ T cells from peripheral blood mononuclear cells, taken in the third trimester of pregnancy. CDR3 in amino acids: CASSMAGTGLAKNIQYF. The CDR3 DNA follows: TGTGCCAGTAGTATGGCCGGGACAGGTCTAGCCAAAAACATTCAGTACTTC. Full variable domain (remainder filled in from reference TRBV19 and TRBJ2-4): DGGITQSPKYLFRKEGQNVTLSCEQNLNHDAMYWYRQDPGQGLRLIYYSQIVNDFQKGDIAEGYSVSREKKESFPLTVTSAQKNPTAFYLCASSMAGTGLAKNIQYFGAGTRLSVL.